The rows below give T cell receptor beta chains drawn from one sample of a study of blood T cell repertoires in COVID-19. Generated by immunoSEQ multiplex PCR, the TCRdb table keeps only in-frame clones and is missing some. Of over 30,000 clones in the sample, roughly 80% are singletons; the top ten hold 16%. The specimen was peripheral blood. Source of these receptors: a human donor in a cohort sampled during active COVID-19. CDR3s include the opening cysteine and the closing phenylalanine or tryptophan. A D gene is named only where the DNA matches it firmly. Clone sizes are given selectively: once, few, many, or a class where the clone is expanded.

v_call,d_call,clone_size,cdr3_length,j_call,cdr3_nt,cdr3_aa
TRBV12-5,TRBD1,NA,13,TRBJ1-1,TGTGCTAGTGGTACAGGGGTTTGGACTGAAGCTTTCTTT,CASGTGVWTEAFF
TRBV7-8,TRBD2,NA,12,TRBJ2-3,TGTGCCAGCAGCTTAGCGGGAGGGCGGGGGTATTTT,CASSLAGGRGYF
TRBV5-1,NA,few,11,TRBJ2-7,TGCGCCAGCAGGGCAGGGCAAAATGAGTACTTC,CASRAGQNEYF
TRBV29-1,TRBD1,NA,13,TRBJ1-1,TGCAGCGGGCAGGCAGGGGGCCTAGGGGGAGCTTTCTTT,CSGQAGGLGGAFF
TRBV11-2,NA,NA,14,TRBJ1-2,TGTGCCAGCGGATTACAGGGTCCCGCCTATGGCTACACCTTC,CASGLQGPAYGYTF
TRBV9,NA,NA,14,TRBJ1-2,TGTGCCAGCAGCGTAGACTCCGGGAACTATGGCTACACCTTC,CASSVDSGNYGYTF
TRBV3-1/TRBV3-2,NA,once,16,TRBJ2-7,TGTGCCAGCAGCCAAGATGGGGGCGAGCGACCCTACGAGCAGTACTTC,CASSQDGGERPYEQYF
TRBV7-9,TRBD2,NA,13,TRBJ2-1,TGTGCCAGCACCCTAGCGGGAAACAATGAGCAGTTCTTC,CASTLAGNNEQFF
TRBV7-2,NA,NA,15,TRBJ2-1,TGTGCCAGCAGGGGCCAGCGGGCCTCCTACAATGAGCAGTTCTTC,CASRGQRASYNEQFF
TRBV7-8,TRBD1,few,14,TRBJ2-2,TGTGCCAGCTCGGGACAGGGGAACACCGGGGAGCTGTTTTTT,CASSGQGNTGELFF
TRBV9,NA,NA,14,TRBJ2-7,TGTGCCAGCAGTTCTAGCGCCCATACCTACGAGCAGTACTTC,CASSSSAHTYEQYF
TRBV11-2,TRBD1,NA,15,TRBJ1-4,TGTGCCAGCAGCTTACCGACAGGGAGGAATGAAAAACTGTTTTTT,CASSLPTGRNEKLFF
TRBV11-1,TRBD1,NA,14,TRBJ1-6,TGTGCCAGCAGCGGGGACAGGATTAATTCACCCCTCCACTTT,CASSGDRINSPLHF
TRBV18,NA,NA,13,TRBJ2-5,TGTGCCAGCTCACCACACGACAGGGAGACCCAGTACTTC,CASSPHDRETQYF
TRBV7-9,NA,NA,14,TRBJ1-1,TGTGCCGTAGAAGGCGGAGCAATGAACACTGAAGCTTTCTTT,CAVEGGAMNTEAFF
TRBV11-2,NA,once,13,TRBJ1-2,TGTGCCAGCAGCCCCGGTGTCACTTATGGCTACACCTTC,CASSPGVTYGYTF
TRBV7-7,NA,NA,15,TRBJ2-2,TGTGCCAGCAGCTTATCGGGGAAGGGCACCGGGGAGCTGTTTTTT,CASSLSGKGTGELFF
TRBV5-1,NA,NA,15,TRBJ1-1,TGCGCCAGCAGCTTGTTCAGGGCCGGGAACACTGAAGCTTTCTTT,CASSLFRAGNTEAFF
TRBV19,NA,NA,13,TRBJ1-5,TGTGCCAGTAAAGACCGACAGAATCAGCCCCAGCATTTT,CASKDRQNQPQHF
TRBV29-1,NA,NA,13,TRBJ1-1,TGCAGCGTTGACTGGGGGCCCAACACTGAAGCTTTCTTT,CSVDWGPNTEAFF
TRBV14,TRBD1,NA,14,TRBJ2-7,TGTGCCAGCAGCCTTGACAGGGGGCCCTACGAGCAGTACTTC,CASSLDRGPYEQYF
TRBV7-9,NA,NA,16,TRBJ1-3,TGTGCCAGCAGCTTAGATTCAGTATCGTCTGGAAACACCATATATTTT,CASSLDSVSSGNTIYF
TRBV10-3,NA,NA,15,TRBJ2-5,TGTGCCATCAGTGCGAACGTAGGGGTCCAAGAGACCCAGTACTTC,CAISANVGVQETQYF
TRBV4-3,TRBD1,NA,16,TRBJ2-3,TGCGCCAGCAGCCAAGCGGACAGGGGGCGGACAGATACGCAGTATTTT,CASSQADRGRTDTQYF
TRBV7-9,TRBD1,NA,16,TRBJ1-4,TGTGCCAGCAGCTTATGGGGCCAGGGGGTTTCTGAAAAACTGTTTTTT,CASSLWGQGVSEKLFF
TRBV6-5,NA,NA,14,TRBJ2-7,TGTGCCAGCAGTTACGATGGAGGGGCCTACGAGCAGTACTTC,CASSYDGGAYEQYF
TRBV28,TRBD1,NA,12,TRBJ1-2,TGTGCCAGCAGTGGGACAGGGGGGGGCTACACCTTC,CASSGTGGGYTF
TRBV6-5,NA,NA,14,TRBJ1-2,TGTGCCAGCAGCCTTGATCATAGTAACTATGGCTACACCTTC,CASSLDHSNYGYTF
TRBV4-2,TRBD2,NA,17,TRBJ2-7,TGTGCCAGCAGCCAACCCCGATGGACTAGCGGGTCCTACGAGCAGTACTTC,CASSQPRWTSGSYEQYF
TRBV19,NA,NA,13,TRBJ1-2,TGTGCCAGTAGTATTGACTCTCTCTATGGCTACACCTTC,CASSIDSLYGYTF
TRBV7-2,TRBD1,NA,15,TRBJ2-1,TGTGCCAGCAGCTTAGCACAGGGGGGCTACAATGAGCAGTTCTTC,CASSLAQGGYNEQFF
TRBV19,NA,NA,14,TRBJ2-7,TGTGCCAGTAGCATTACAGGGTCCTCCTACGAGCAGTACTTC,CASSITGSSYEQYF